This is a list of T cell receptor beta chains from one sample in a study of T cell changes during pregnancy in multiple sclerosis. The data were produced by immunoSEQ multiplex PCR, yet TCRdb's version contains in-frame clones alone and is incomplete. The table lists 23,000 or so clones, 70% to 90% of them singletons. Material: CD8+ T cells from peripheral blood mononuclear cells, obtained in the first trimester of pregnancy. Receptors originate from a female donor in good health, enrolled as a control in a pregnancy study. CDR3s include the opening cysteine and the closing phenylalanine or tryptophan. The D gene is left open where the match is weak. Only part of the rows carry a size: once, few, many, or a class if the clone is expanded.

D | J | size | V | DNA | CDR3
TRBD1 | TRBJ1-5 | NA | TRBV19 | TGTGCCAGTAGTATCGGGACAGGTAACAATCAGCCCCAGCATTTT | CASSIGTGNNQPQHF
NA | TRBJ1-1 | NA | TRBV11-2 | TGTGCCAGCAGCCGGCGGGGACGCATGAACACTGAAGCTTTCTTT | CASSRRGRMNTEAFF
NA | TRBJ1-2 | NA | TRBV6-5 | TGTGCCAGCAGTTACTCTACGTTAGCTGGCTACACCTTC | CASSYSTLAGYTF
NA | TRBJ2-5 | NA | TRBV15 | TGTGCCACCAGCAGAGGCCTTAGCCGGGAGACCCAGTACTTC | CATSRGLSRETQYF
TRBD1 | TRBJ1-6 | NA | TRBV28 | TGTGCCAGCAGTTTATACAGGGGGGGATGGGTTAATTCACCCCTCCACTTT | CASSLYRGGWVNSPLHF
NA | TRBJ2-7 | NA | TRBV11-2 | TGTGCCAGCAGCTTAGATTCGTACGAGCAGTACTTC | CASSLDSYEQYF
NA | TRBJ2-7 | once | TRBV15 | TGTGCCACCAGCAGAGATCTTGACGGGTGGAATTACGAGCAGTACTTC | CATSRDLDGWNYEQYF
NA | TRBJ1-4 | NA | TRBV5-5 | TGTGCCAGCAGCTCAACAGGAGGGGCAAATGAAAAACTGTTTTTT | CASSSTGGANEKLFF
TRBD2 | TRBJ2-3 | NA | TRBV7-9 | TGTGCGATACGGGGGGGAGGCACAGATACGCAGTATTTT | CAIRGGGTDTQYF
TRBD2 | TRBJ2-1 | NA | TRBV19 | TGTGCCAGTAGTTCTAGCGGGGGTAGGTACAATGAGCAGTTCTTC | CASSSSGGRYNEQFF
NA | TRBJ1-2 | few | TRBV4-3 | TGCGCCAGCAGCCAAGATACCACAGCTAACTATGGCTACACCTTC | CASSQDTTANYGYTF
NA | TRBJ1-3 | NA | TRBV12-5 | TGTGCTAGTGGTTCCTCCCGGGATTACCCTGGAAACACCATATATTTT | CASGSSRDYPGNTIYF
TRBD1 | TRBJ2-7 | once | TRBV9 | TGTGCCAGCAGCTTCAGACAGGGGGAGTTCGACGAGCAGTACTTC | CASSFRQGEFDEQYF
NA | TRBJ1-5 | NA | TRBV2 | TGTGCCAGCAGCCAGGGAGGGGGCAATCAGCCCCAGCATTTT | CASSQGGGNQPQHF
NA | TRBJ1-6 | NA | TRBV6-5 | TGTGCCAGCAGTCCCGAGACAGAAATTTCACCCCTCCACTTT | CASSPETEISPLHF
TRBD1 | TRBJ1-1 | NA | TRBV14 | TGTGCCAGCAGCGACGGTAGGACAGGGGTTCCCGAAGCTTTCTTT | CASSDGRTGVPEAFF
NA | TRBJ1-4 | once | TRBV7-6 | TGTGCCAGCCGGGAGGACCCTAATGAAAAACTGTTTTTT | CASREDPNEKLFF
NA | TRBJ1-1 | NA | TRBV19 | TGTGCCAGTAGTATACGGAGCTCTTGGCCTGAAGCTTTCTTT | CASSIRSSWPEAFF
NA | TRBJ2-1 | NA | TRBV6-5 | TGTGCCAGCAGACTGAGCGGCAATGAGCAGTTCTTC | CASRLSGNEQFF
NA | TRBJ1-1 | NA | TRBV5-4 | TGTGCCAGCAGCGTGGGGGGCAGTGCCGAAGCTTTCTTT | CASSVGGSAEAFF